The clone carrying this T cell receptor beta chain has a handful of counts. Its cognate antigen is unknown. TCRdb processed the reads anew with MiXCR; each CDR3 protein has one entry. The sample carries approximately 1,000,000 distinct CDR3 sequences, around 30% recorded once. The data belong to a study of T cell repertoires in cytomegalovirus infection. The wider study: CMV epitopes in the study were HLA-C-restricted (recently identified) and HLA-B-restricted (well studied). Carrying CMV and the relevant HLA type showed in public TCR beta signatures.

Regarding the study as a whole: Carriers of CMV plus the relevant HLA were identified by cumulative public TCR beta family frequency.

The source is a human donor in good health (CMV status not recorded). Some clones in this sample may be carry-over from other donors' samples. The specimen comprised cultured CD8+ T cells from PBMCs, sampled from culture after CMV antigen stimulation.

The CDR3 here is CAISDLGDGKQETQYF. The DNA of the CDR3 is TGTGCCATCAGTGACCTCGGGGACGGGAAACAAGAGACCCAGTACTTC. The chain uses TRBV10-3 and TRBJ2-5; D possibly uses TRBD1 or TRBD2 (5 bases each). The CDR3 consists of 16 residues. V lost 3 bases and J 2 bases, leaving 16 bases between the germline ends. Germline V lookup: CDR1 ENHRY, CDR2 SYGVKD.